This TCR beta chain was found in a study of graft-versus-host responses after intestinal transplantation. Processed graft tissue released its intraepithelial and lamina propria lymphocytes. With respect to this clone: Antigen unknown.

Assay: immunoSEQ multiplex PCR; the TCRdb copy retains only in-frame clones and omits some. The repertoire has about 30,000 clones, over 60% of them found once; the top ten carry less than 4%. There are 13 residues in the CDR3. CDR1 is KGHSH, CDR2 LQKENI, per germline. Study-level results: Early after transplant, HvG clones declined as circulating GvH clones peaked. Recipient marrow harbored GvH clones, some of which surfaced first in ileum or blood.

The sequence came from a human patient who received an intestinal transplant, so some T cells may come from the graft donor. The starting material was ileum tissue, obtained 98 days after intestinal transplantation. This chain connects TRBV18 to TRBJ2-5; unclear D gene. The tail of the sequence fits TRBJ2-7 better, so the J call may be wrong. The CDR3 loop reads CASSPGASYEQYF. The CDR3 DNA reads as TGTGCCAGCTCACCAGGAGCGTCCTACGAGCAGTACTTC.